These T cell receptor beta chains were read from a single sample in a study of blood T cell repertoires in COVID-19. Here immunoSEQ multiplex PCR was the method, and the copy in TCRdb shows in-frame clones only, minus some. The sample lists approximately 89,000 clones, roughly 77% occurring once. The sample consisted of peripheral blood. These TCRs come from a human donor in a cohort sampled during active COVID-19. The CDR3 runs from the conserved cysteine through the conserved F or W. Each record gives: clone size, V gene, D gene, J gene, CDR3 DNA, CDR3 protein. A D gene is named only where the DNA matches it firmly. Clone size is shown for a subset of rows, as once, few, many or a class of expanded clone.

size: NA
V: TRBV3-1/TRBV3-2
D: NA
J: TRBJ2-1
DNA: TGTGCCAGCAGCCAGGAGCAGGGGCGATATCGGATTGAGCAGTTCTTC
CDR3: CASSQEQGRYRIEQFF

size: NA
V: TRBV5-1
D: TRBD1
J: TRBJ2-1
DNA: TGCGCCAGCAGCACGGGACAGAATTACAATGAGCAGTTCTTC
CDR3: CASSTGQNYNEQFF

size: few
V: TRBV5-1
D: TRBD1
J: TRBJ2-7
DNA: TGCGCCAGCAGCGAGCAGGGAGCCGGGACAGGGGCCTACGAGCAGTACTTC
CDR3: CASSEQGAGTGAYEQYF

size: once
V: TRBV2
D: TRBD2
J: TRBJ2-4
DNA: TGTGCCAGCAGTTTAGGGACTAGCGGAGGCTTGAACATTCAGTACTTC
CDR3: CASSLGTSGGLNIQYF

size: NA
V: TRBV19
D: NA
J: TRBJ1-5
DNA: TGTGCCAGTAGTATAAAGGGCAGGGGAGAGCAGCCCCAGCATTTT
CDR3: CASSIKGRGEQPQHF

size: NA
V: TRBV3-1/TRBV3-2
D: NA
J: TRBJ1-5
DNA: TGTGCCAGCAGCCAGGGAGACACTAGCAATCAGCCCCAGCATTTT
CDR3: CASSQGDTSNQPQHF

size: NA
V: TRBV11-1
D: TRBD1
J: TRBJ1-1
DNA: TGTGCCAGCAGCTCACAGGGGCGGAACACTGAAGCTTTCTTT
CDR3: CASSSQGRNTEAFF

size: NA
V: TRBV29-1
D: TRBD1
J: TRBJ2-7
DNA: TGCAGCTTTACAGGGGGCGTGAATTACGAGCAGTACTTC
CDR3: CSFTGGVNYEQYF

size: NA
V: TRBV18
D: NA
J: TRBJ1-3
DNA: TGTGCCAGCTCACCACCAAATTCATTACTTCTCTCTGGAAACACCATATATTTT
CDR3: CASSPPNSLLLSGNTIYF

size: NA
V: TRBV4-2
D: TRBD1
J: TRBJ2-1
DNA: TGTGCCAGCAGCCGGGGCCGGACAGGGAATAATGAGCAGTTCTTC
CDR3: CASSRGRTGNNEQFF

size: once
V: TRBV9
D: NA
J: TRBJ2-4
DNA: TGTGCCAGCAGCCCTCGGGGATCGCGAAGTAACATTCAGTACTTC
CDR3: CASSPRGSRSNIQYF

size: NA
V: TRBV4-1
D: NA
J: TRBJ1-2
DNA: TGCGCCAGCAGCTTCATCAGGGGTGGCTACACCTTC
CDR3: CASSFIRGGYTF

size: NA
V: TRBV5-1
D: TRBD1
J: TRBJ1-2
DNA: TGCGCCAGCGCGAACAGGGGGCGCCGCTATGGCTACACCTTC
CDR3: CASANRGRRYGYTF

size: few
V: TRBV6-5
D: NA
J: TRBJ1-1
DNA: TGTGCCAGCAGTTACGTCGGTGGGAACACTGAAGCTTTCTTT
CDR3: CASSYVGGNTEAFF

size: NA
V: TRBV27
D: NA
J: TRBJ1-1
DNA: TGTGCCAGCAGTTTACGACACCCTCTAACTGAAGCTTTCTTT
CDR3: CASSLRHPLTEAFF

size: NA
V: TRBV7-2
D: NA
J: TRBJ1-6
DNA: TGTGCCAGCAGGGACAGTGGAGGTTCACCCCTCCACTTT
CDR3: CASRDSGGSPLHF

size: once
V: TRBV4-3
D: TRBD2
J: TRBJ2-7
DNA: TGCGCCAGCAGCCAAGGGCTCGGACTAGCGGAATGGACCTACGAGCAGTACTTC
CDR3: CASSQGLGLAEWTYEQYF

size: NA
V: TRBV6-5
D: NA
J: TRBJ1-2
DNA: TGTGCCAGCAGCCGAACTAAAGACGGCTATGGCTACACCTTC
CDR3: CASSRTKDGYGYTF

size: few
V: TRBV10-2
D: TRBD1
J: TRBJ2-7
DNA: TGCGCCGCTACTTTCCGGGACAGACTTCGAGGAACCTACGAGCAGTACTTC
CDR3: CAATFRDRLRGTYEQYF

size: NA
V: TRBV6-6
D: TRBD1
J: TRBJ2-7
DNA: TGTGCCAGCAGTTCATCCGGGACAGGGGGCTACGAGCAGTACTTC
CDR3: CASSSSGTGGYEQYF

size: once
V: TRBV19
D: NA
J: TRBJ1-6
DNA: TGTGCCAGTAGTATATCTGGGGCTCAGAAGGATTCACCCCTCCACTTT
CDR3: CASSISGAQKDSPLHF

size: NA
V: TRBV30
D: NA
J: TRBJ2-4
DNA: TGTGCCTGGGATGACTACCGAAAAAACATTCAGTACTTC
CDR3: CAWDDYRKNIQYF

size: NA
V: TRBV7-8
D: NA
J: TRBJ1-2
DNA: TGTGCCAGCAGTCCACCGGAAGCAGGCTATGGCTACACCTTC
CDR3: CASSPPEAGYGYTF

size: NA
V: TRBV11-3
D: NA
J: TRBJ2-1
DNA: TGTGCCAGCAGCTTAGCCCAGGTTAATGAGCAGTTCTTC
CDR3: CASSLAQVNEQFF

size: NA
V: TRBV7-3
D: TRBD1
J: TRBJ2-1
DNA: TGTGCCAGCAGCCCGGACAGGCGAGACCCTATTTATTACAATGAGCAGTTCTTC
CDR3: CASSPDRRDPIYYNEQFF

size: NA
V: TRBV6-5
D: TRBD1
J: TRBJ2-5
DNA: TGTGCCAGCAGAACCGGACAGGGGGAAGAGACCCAGTACTTC
CDR3: CASRTGQGEETQYF

size: NA
V: TRBV19
D: NA
J: TRBJ1-5
DNA: TGTGCCAGTAGTCAGGGGAATCAGCCCCAGCATTTT
CDR3: CASSQGNQPQHF

size: NA
V: TRBV6-5
D: NA
J: TRBJ1-3
DNA: TGTGCCAGCAGGCCCGGGTCCAACTCTGGAAACACCATATATTTT
CDR3: CASRPGSNSGNTIYF

size: NA
V: TRBV14
D: NA
J: TRBJ1-1
DNA: TGTGCCAGCAGTTCTACTTCGACCTCGGGGGCTTTCTTT
CDR3: CASSSTSTSGAFF

size: NA
V: TRBV6-2/TRBV6-3
D: NA
J: TRBJ1-2
DNA: TGTGCCAGCAGCCCCCAGGGGTATGGCTACACCTTC
CDR3: CASSPQGYGYTF

size: NA
V: TRBV18
D: NA
J: TRBJ1-1
DNA: TGTGCCAGCTCACTAGGAGTGAACACTGAAGCTTTCTTT
CDR3: CASSLGVNTEAFF

size: NA
V: TRBV9
D: TRBD2
J: TRBJ2-7
DNA: TGTGCCAGCAGTCCGGGACTAGCGGGGCCTATCCAGGGCGAGCAGTACTTC
CDR3: CASSPGLAGPIQGEQYF

size: NA
V: TRBV2
D: NA
J: TRBJ1-2
DNA: TGTGCCAGCAGTGACAGCTATGGCTACACCTTC
CDR3: CASSDSYGYTF

size: NA
V: TRBV5-6
D: NA
J: TRBJ2-7
DNA: TGTGCCAGCAGCTCGGTAGGGGACTGGAGCTACGAGCAGTACTTC
CDR3: CASSSVGDWSYEQYF

size: NA
V: TRBV11-2
D: NA
J: TRBJ2-5
DNA: TGTGCCAGCAGCGCCCGGACAGGGAGGGCGGCGGAGACCCAGTACTTC
CDR3: CASSARTGRAAETQYF

size: once
V: TRBV3-1/TRBV3-2
D: NA
J: TRBJ1-2
DNA: TGTGCCAGCAGCCCCCAGCAGGGTGAGGGCTACACCTTC
CDR3: CASSPQQGEGYTF

size: once
V: TRBV3-1/TRBV3-2
D: TRBD2
J: TRBJ2-3
DNA: TGTGCCAGCAGCCTCGGTCTAGCGGGGATTGGTACGCAGTATTTT
CDR3: CASSLGLAGIGTQYF

size: NA
V: TRBV6-5
D: TRBD1
J: TRBJ1-5
DNA: TGTGCCAGCAGCCCACGGACAGGGGATGGCCAGCCCCAGCATTTT
CDR3: CASSPRTGDGQPQHF

size: NA
V: TRBV19
D: NA
J: TRBJ1-2
DNA: TGTGCCAGTAGTATTAGGCCACGCGGCTATGGCTACACCTTC
CDR3: CASSIRPRGYGYTF

size: once
V: TRBV7-2
D: NA
J: TRBJ1-4
DNA: TGTGCCAGCAGCTTAGATAGGCTGGGGAGGGGCGAAAAACTGTTTTTT
CDR3: CASSLDRLGRGEKLFF

size: NA
V: TRBV24-1
D: TRBD2
J: TRBJ2-3
DNA: TGTGCCACCAGTGATTTAGGGACTAGCGGGGGTCCAGATACGCAGTATTTT
CDR3: CATSDLGTSGGPDTQYF

size: NA
V: TRBV19
D: TRBD1
J: TRBJ2-3
DNA: TGTGCCAGTAGTAAGGGGGCCGGCACAGATACGCAGTATTTT
CDR3: CASSKGAGTDTQYF

size: NA
V: TRBV27
D: TRBD1
J: TRBJ2-1
DNA: TGTGCCAGCAGTTTCGGGGGACAGGTAATGGGGAATGAGCAGTTCTTC
CDR3: CASSFGGQVMGNEQFF

size: NA
V: TRBV5-1
D: NA
J: TRBJ2-7
DNA: TGCGCCAGCAGCTACAGCAGGGGCCTTATCTACGAGCAGTACTTC
CDR3: CASSYSRGLIYEQYF

size: NA
V: TRBV2
D: TRBD1
J: TRBJ2-2
DNA: TGTGCCAGCGGGGGACAGGGGACCACCGGGGAGCTGTTTTTT
CDR3: CASGGQGTTGELFF

size: NA
V: TRBV11-2
D: TRBD2
J: TRBJ2-3
DNA: TGTGCCAGCAGCTTAGTAGCGGGGGGGCGGGGCGGCTCAGATACGCAGTATTTT
CDR3: CASSLVAGGRGGSDTQYF

size: NA
V: TRBV11-3
D: NA
J: TRBJ2-2
DNA: TGTGCCAGCAGAGGGGGTGGGGAGCTGTTTTTT
CDR3: CASRGGGELFF

size: few
V: TRBV19
D: NA
J: TRBJ1-1
DNA: TGTGCCAGTAGTATAGGGACAGCGAACACTGAAGCTTTCTTT
CDR3: CASSIGTANTEAFF

size: NA
V: TRBV14
D: NA
J: TRBJ1-1
DNA: TGTGCCAGCAGCCGCCGTCAAACTGCAAACGCGAACACTGAAGCTTTCTTT
CDR3: CASSRRQTANANTEAFF

size: NA
V: TRBV9
D: TRBD1
J: TRBJ2-3
DNA: TGTGCCAGCAGCTTTTGGACAGGACTCACAGATACGCAGTATTTT
CDR3: CASSFWTGLTDTQYF

size: few
V: TRBV5-5
D: NA
J: TRBJ2-7
DNA: TGTGCCAGCAGCTTGGCTGGGGCAGGTTGGGACGAGCAGTACTTC
CDR3: CASSLAGAGWDEQYF

size: NA
V: TRBV2
D: TRBD2
J: TRBJ2-5
DNA: TGTGCCAGCAGTGAAATCACTAGCGGGGGGGCCCCGGGACAAGAGACCCAGTACTTC
CDR3: CASSEITSGGAPGQETQYF

size: NA
V: TRBV5-1
D: NA
J: TRBJ1-4
DNA: TGCGCCAGCAGCTCAGAAAATTCGGGGGTTGGAAAACTGTTTTTT
CDR3: CASSSENSGVGKLFF

size: NA
V: TRBV7-7
D: TRBD1
J: TRBJ2-6
DNA: TGTGCTAGCAGCTTGGGACAGTCCTCTGGGGCCAACGTCCTGACTTTC
CDR3: CASSLGQSSGANVLTF

size: once
V: TRBV10-3
D: NA
J: TRBJ1-1
DNA: TGTGCCATCAAGGGGGGCGGGGGCACTGAAGCTTTCTTT
CDR3: CAIKGGGGTEAFF